These 31 T cell receptor beta chains share one sample of origin, sequenced in a study of T-cell memory formation after mild COVID-19. TCRdb fed the 5' RACE reads into MiXCR, producing one record per CDR3 protein. The sample has around 300,000 distinct CDR3 sequences, about a sixth seen once. The sequenced sample consisted of PBMCs or a T cell subset sorted from them (not recorded which). These receptors were collected from a man younger than 35 who had mild COVID-19 (a few samples of this study predate the infection). Cell type and time point are not known.

The chain has TRBV4-3 and TRBJ2-3, with 7 bases matching TRBD1. The CDR3 runs to 15 residues. Losses at the gene ends were 5 bases for V and 2 bases for J; bases not matched to a gene: 7. CDR1 LGHNA and CDR2 YSLEER come from the germline V gene. The CDR3 protein is CASSRMGQHTDTQYF. DNA for the CDR3: TGCGCCAGCAGCAGAATGGGACAGCACACAGATACGCAGTATTTT.

This clonotype turned up a few times. The chain combines TRBV6-5 with TRBJ2-2; 7 bases agree with TRBD1. This CDR3 spans 14 amino acids. In germline, CDR1 is MNHEY, CDR2 SVGAGI. Trimming took 6 bases from V and 5 from J; bases not matched to a gene: 6. CDR3 DNA: TGTGCCAGCAGCCGACAGGGTATTACCGGGGAGCTGTTTTTT. It encodes CASSRQGITGELFF.

This chain links TRBV5-1 with TRBJ1-5; D is uncertain. CDR3 length: 18 residues. Germline CDR1 is SGHRS and CDR2 is YFSETQ. V lost 5 bases to trimming and J lost 0 bases, with 21 bases between them. In DNA form, the CDR3 reads TGCGCCAGCAGTTCTTTCCTGGGCAGATCATATAGCAATCAGCCCCAGCATTTT. Its translation is CASSSFLGRSYSNQPQHF.

The chain is built from TRBV15 and TRBJ2-1; TRBD1 matches at 7 bases. The CDR3 extends over 12 amino acids. Germline values: CDR1 LNHNV, CDR2 YYDKDF (reference sequence). The V and J ends lost 5 bases and 12 bases, in that order; junction bases with no gene match: 7. In nucleotides, the CDR3 is TGTGCCACCAGCGGTTGGGACAGCACGCAGTTCTTC. This codes for CATSGWDSTQFF.

This clonotype was counted only a few times. The chain combines TRBV24-1 with TRBJ2-2; D perhaps matches TRBD2 (6 bases). Between the trimmed V and J ends, which lost 0 bases and 1 base, there was a span of 14 bases. The CDR3 is 18 residues long. Per germline, CDR1 KGHDR and CDR2 SFDVKD. For the CDR3, the DNA is TGTGCCACCAGTGATTTGTTTGAGGGAGGCGGGAACACCGGGGAGCTGTTTTTT. Its protein product is CATSDLFEGGGNTGELFF.

V usage is TRBV10-3 and J usage is TRBJ2-7, with D tentatively TRBD1 (5 bases). The germline V gene has CDR1 ENHRY and CDR2 SYGVKD. Deletions cut 3 bases from V and 3 bases from J, with 9 bases between. The CDR3 totals 13 residues. CDR3 DNA sequence: TGTGCCATCAGTGATAAAGGGGACTACGAGCAGTACGTC. Translated, it gives CAISDKGDYEQYV.

The CDR3 DNA sequence: TGCAGTGCGTGGGCCCAGAGGACAGATACGCAGTATTTT. Residues: CSAWAQRTDTQYF. The chain couples TRBV20-1 to TRBJ2-3; D remains ambiguous. This CDR3 has 13 amino acids. V was trimmed by 6 bases and J by 3 bases, leaving 13 bases between them. In germline, CDR1 is DFQATT, CDR2 SNEGSKA (reference sequence).

This clonotype was seen a handful of times. The chain couples TRBV19 to TRBJ2-3; 7 nucleotides align to TRBD1. Germline CDR1 is LNHDA and CDR2 is SQIVND (reference sequence). The junction had 8 bases not matched to a gene; V was cut back by 8 bases and J by 0 bases. The CDR3 has 15 amino acids. The CDR3 reads CASLPGTDSTDTQYF. The CDR3 nucleotides are TGTGCCAGTCTCCCCGGGACAGATAGCACAGATACGCAGTATTTT.

This chain uses TRBV2 with TRBJ2-7; TRBD1 agrees at 8 bases. The germline gives CDR1 SNHLY, CDR2 FYNNEI. J lost 1 base, V lost 2 bases, and 4 bases had no gene match. This CDR3 has 15 amino acids. CDR3 residues: CASSEQGAGSYEQYV. CDR3 bases: TGTGCCAGCAGTGAACAGGGGGCAGGTTCCTACGAGCAGTACGTC.

In this sample, this clonotype turned up a few times. This chain uses TRBV4-2 with TRBJ2-3; no definite D call. Germline V gene data show CDR1 as LGHNA and CDR2 as YNFKEQ. This CDR3 is built from 12 residues. Trimming took off 0 bases at V and 8 bases at J, with 6 bases between the two ends. The CDR3 region has the DNA TGTGCCAGCAGCCAAGATAGGGCTACGCAGTATTTT. This codes for CASSQDRATQYF.

This clonotype was seen ten or more times. This rearrangement joins TRBV7-2 to TRBJ2-7; D unresolved. This CDR3 has 11 residues. Germline lookup yields CDR1 SGHTA and CDR2 FQGNSA. V was clipped by 3 bases and J by 4 bases, with 4 bases between them. CDR3 region: CASSFAYEQYF. DNA for the CDR3: TGTGCCAGCAGCTTCGCGTACGAGCAGTACTTC.

CDR3 region: CASSFTGTSGGTNTGELFF. The CDR3 DNA sequence: TGCGCCAGCAGCTTTACCGGGACTAGCGGGGGGACGAACACCGGGGAGCTGTTTTTT. V is TRBV5-1 and J is TRBJ2-2; TRBD2 matches at 15 bases. Trimming removed 2 bases from V and 0 bases from J; junction bases left unmatched: 5. Germline V gene lookup returns CDR1 SGHRS and CDR2 YFSETQ. There are 19 residues in the CDR3.

There are many counts of this clonotype. The chain links TRBV7-9 to TRBJ2-1; D gene unclear. Trimming cost V 7 bases and J 5 bases, with 15 bases left between them. The CDR3 loop spans 14 amino acids. Germline lookup yields CDR1 SEHNR and CDR2 FQNEAQ (reference sequence). CDR3 sequence: CASIRSGGNNEQFF. For the CDR3, the DNA is TGTGCCAGCATTCGAAGTGGCGGAAACAATGAGCAGTTCTTC.

This clonotype was found a few times. This chain connects TRBV5-6 to TRBJ1-1; 7 bases line up with TRBD1. The germline V gene has CDR1 SGHDT and CDR2 YYEEEE. The CDR3 has 12 amino acids. V lost 4 bases, J lost 3 bases, and 0 bases stayed unmatched. CDR3 protein: CASSQGDTEAFF. Written as DNA, the CDR3 is TGTGCCAGCAGCCAGGGGGACACTGAAGCTTTCTTT.

This clonotype was found many times. V gene TRBV28 combines with J gene TRBJ2-3; no reliable D call. This CDR3 has 15 amino acids. Germline values: CDR1 MDHEN, CDR2 SYDVKM. Trimming removed 5 bases at V and 1 base at J, with 13 bases between. The CDR3 DNA is TGTGCCAGCAGTACCACAGCGAGTGGCACAGATACGCAGTATTTT. Translation: CASSTTASGTDTQYF.

J is TRBJ2-7 and V is TRBV4-2, with D uncertain. Between the trimmed V and J ends, which lost 0 bases and 4 bases, there was a span of 10 bases. The CDR3 spans 14 residues. The germline gives CDR1 LGHNA, CDR2 YNFKEQ. In DNA, the CDR3 is TGTGCCAGCAGCCAAGAGTTCGTGGGATACGAGCAGTACGTC. Protein sequence: CASSQEFVGYEQYV.

The rearrangement links TRBV4-2 to TRBJ2-1; D remains unclear. V shed 1 base and J shed 2 bases, with 3 bases lying between them. Germline CDR1 LGHNA, CDR2 YNFKEQ. CDR3 length: 13 amino acids. The CDR3 DNA sequence: TGTGCCAGCAGCCAAGCAGCCTACAATGAGCAGTTCTTC. Translation gives CASSQAAYNEQFF.

This clonotype has just a few counts. The gene calls are TRBV10-1 and TRBJ2-2; D is uncertain. V was clipped by 10 bases and J by 6 bases, with 15 bases between them. CDR3 length: 13 amino acids. The germline V gene has CDR1 WNHNN and CDR2 SYGVQD (reference sequence). The CDR3 region has the DNA TGCGCCACTCGGACCTTGGGGTCCGGGGAGCTGTTTTTT. Protein sequence: CATRTLGSGELFF.

This clonotype appeared many times. The V gene is TRBV5-1, the J gene TRBJ2-5; the D gene is possibly TRBD2 (6 bases). The CDR3 contains 12 residues. Per the germline V gene, CDR1 is SGHRS and CDR2 is YFSETQ. V lost 4 bases and J 5 bases, leaving 9 bases between the germline ends. CDR3 sequence (DNA): TGCGCCAGCAGCCCGGGGGTGGAGACCCAGTACTTC. It codes for CASSPGVETQYF. Filled out from reference TRBV5-1 and TRBJ2-5, the complete variable domain reads KAGVTQTPRYLIKTRGQQVTLSCSPISGHRSVSWYQQTPGQGLQFLFEYFSETQRNKGNFPGRFSGRQFSNSRSEMNVSTLELGDSALYLCASSPGVETQYFGPGTRLLVL.

V is TRBV6-1 and J is TRBJ2-5, with D hard to call. This CDR3 comprises 13 residues. Germline CDR1 MNHNS, CDR2 SASEGT. Trimming removed 7 bases at V and 2 bases at J, with 11 bases between. The CDR3 spells CASTARTQETQYF. Written as DNA, the CDR3 is TGTGCCAGCACTGCTAGGACGCAAGAGACCCAGTACTTC.

The V call is TRBV12-3 or TRBV12-4, the J call TRBJ1-1; D may be TRBD1 (6 bases). The V end was cut by 5 bases, the J end by 7 bases, with 20 bases between. This CDR3 region has 15 residues. The CDR3 DNA follows: TGTGCCAGCAGTGGGGTAATAGGGGGATTTGGTGAAGCTTTCTTT. This gives the protein CASSGVIGGFGEAFF.

This clonotype was detected many times. The CDR3 loop is CASSFSGQGARSTGELFF. The DNA for the CDR3 is TGTGCCAGCAGCTTCTCCGGACAGGGGGCGCGCAGCACCGGGGAGCTGTTTTTT. The chain is built from TRBV7-3 and TRBJ2-2; 11 bases match TRBD1. In germline, CDR1 is SGHTA, CDR2 FQGTGA. Trimming took 3 bases from V and 4 from J; bases not matched to a gene: 10. The CDR3 has 18 amino acids.

This clonotype was found a few times. The V gene is TRBV9, the J gene TRBJ2-7; the match to TRBD2 covers 7 bases. V shed 4 bases and J 6 bases; nucleotides not matched to a gene: 10. CDR3 length: 14 amino acids. The germline V gene has CDR1 SGDLS and CDR2 YYNGEE. CDR3 protein: CASSRQREGGEQYF. The CDR3 coding sequence is TGTGCCAGCAGCCGCCAGAGGGAGGGTGGCGAGCAGTACTTC.

This clonotype was counted a few times. The V call is TRBV18, the J call TRBJ1-1; D not resolved. The V and J ends lost 0 bases and 3 bases respectively, with 11 bases between them. This CDR3 contains 15 residues. The V gene's germline CDR1 is KGHSH and CDR2 LQKENI. CDR3 region: CASSPPTLGYTEAFF. The CDR3 nucleotides are TGTGCCAGCTCACCACCGACATTAGGGTACACTGAAGCTTTCTTT.

The sample holds a few counts of this clonotype. V is TRBV12-3 or TRBV12-4 and J is TRBJ2-2; D gene uncertain. Trimming cost V 2 bases and J 5 bases, with 12 bases left between them. The CDR3 length is 15 residues. CDR3 sequence: CASSLPPGLTGELFF. In nucleotides, the CDR3 is TGTGCCAGCAGTTTACCCCCAGGTCTTACCGGGGAGCTGTTTTTT.

This clonotype was seen a few times. V usage is TRBV20-1 and J usage is TRBJ2-3, with TRBD2 as a possible D gene (6 bases). The length of the CDR3 is 17 residues. V was pared by 2 bases and J by 2 bases, with 20 bases between. Germline assignment: CDR1 DFQATT and CDR2 SNEGSKA (reference sequence). DNA for the CDR3: TGCAGTGCTAGACCGGGGAGGACATTATTAGTCACAGATACGCAGTATTTT. Its translation is CSARPGRTLLVTDTQYF.

The chain is built from TRBV19 and TRBJ1-2; no definite D call. CDR3 size: 14 residues. The germline CDR1 and CDR2 sequences are LNHDA and SQIVND (reference sequence). V lost 3 bases and J lost 2, with 10 bases in between. The chain's CDR3 is CASSMSSANYGYTF. The DNA for the CDR3 is TGTGCCAGTAGTATGAGCAGTGCAAACTATGGCTACACCTTC.

This clonotype was observed many times. The V and J genes are TRBV10-1 and TRBJ2-2, with D possibly being TRBD1 (6 bases). V lost 6 bases and J 3 bases, leaving 11 bases between the germline ends. This CDR3 has 14 amino acids. Germline CDR1 and CDR2: WNHNN and SYGVQD (reference sequence). Written as DNA, the CDR3 is TGCGCCAGCAGGCTGGCAGGGGACACCGGGGAGCTGTTTTTT. Translating gives CASRLAGDTGELFF.

This clonotype came up a few times. The gene calls are TRBV6-2 or TRBV6-3 and TRBJ2-3; D is undetermined. Looked up from germline, CDR1 is MNHEY and CDR2 is SVGEGT. The V end lost 4 bases, the J end lost 2 bases, and 13 bases lay between the germline ends. CDR3 length: 15 amino acids. CDR3 nucleotides: TGTGCCAGCAGTTCCGCTTTGGCACTCACAGATACGCAGTATTTT. It yields the protein CASSSALALTDTQYF.

This clonotype occurred a few times. This chain joins TRBV2 and TRBJ1-3; the D gene is possibly TRBD1 (6 bases). V shed 10 bases and J shed 2 bases, with 15 bases lying between them. Germline CDR1 is SNHLY and CDR2 is FYNNEI. The CDR3 runs 14 residues. CDR3 region: CAKTTGSPGNTIYF. CDR3 in DNA: TGTGCCAAGACGACAGGTTCGCCTGGAAACACCATATATTTT.

This clonotype came up a few times. The chain links TRBV10-3 to TRBJ2-7, with a weak D call TRBD1 (5 bases). Germline-derived CDR1 and CDR2 are ENHRY and SYGVKD. The CDR3 runs 13 residues. The germline V and J ends were trimmed by 2 bases and 3 bases, with 8 bases remaining between them. The CDR3 DNA sequence: TGTGCCATCAGTGAGGGGGCCGACTACGAGCAGTACGTC. This sequence encodes CAISEGADYEQYV.